Included here is one T cell receptor (beta chain) sequence, with context. Its cognate antigen is unknown. The investigators amplified TCR beta CDR3 regions from RNA transcripts. HTBI primers were used for first-round RT-PCR of the TCR CDR3. Each CDR3 protein gets one entry after TCRdb re-called the multiplex PCR reads with MiXCR. The sample yields more than 550,000 distinct CDR3 sequences, roughly 17% seen once. This entry belongs to a study of T cells in Graves' hyperthyroidism and ophthalmopathy. Study-wide findings and caveats: Ophthalmopathy was distinguished from stable hyperthyroidism by 13 V-J signatures. Within blood appeared most thyroid clonotypes that had expanded above 0.001.

Germline CDR1 SNHLY, CDR2 FYNNEI. The CDR3 is made up of 18 amino acids. V was pared by 6 bases and J by 2 bases, with 25 bases between. Across 18 months, stable Graves' hyperthyroidism was marked by no progression to ophthalmopathy. Exclusions: uncontrolled infection, other autoimmune disease, pregnancy, lactation. Sequenced sample: blood. This sequence was found in a man aged 45-65 years with Graves' hyperthyroidism. V and J are TRBV2 and TRBJ1-2, with D possibly matching TRBD1 (6 bases). The CDR3 loop reads CASRSWKTGRGQNYGYTF. CDR3 sequence (DNA): TGTGCCAGCAGATCCTGGAAGACCGGCAGGGGCCAGAACTATGGCTACACCTTC. The full variable domain, rest sourced from reference TRBV2 and TRBJ1-2, is EPEVTQTPSHQVTQMGQEVILRCVPISNHLYFYWYRQILGQKVEFLVSFYNNEISEKSEIFDDQFSVERPDGSNFTLKIRSTKLEDSAMYFCASRSWKTGRGQNYGYTFGSGTRLTVV.